This T cell receptor (beta chain) was sequenced for a study of blood T cells in healthy people across ages. V lost 6 bases and J 2 bases, leaving 14 bases between the germline ends. This CDR3 comprises 14 residues. Germline CDR1 and CDR2: LNHDA and SQIVND (reference sequence). Through a sample-barcoded 5' primer and a J-beta primer mix, a second PCR was run for roughly 6 to 11 cycles. TCRdb recomputed calls from the 5' RACE reads with MiXCR, one row per CDR3 protein. This table holds about 1.7 million distinct CDR3 sequences, roughly 30% found once. A minimum of 7 million PBMCs was isolated per sample.

The chain has TRBV19 and TRBJ2-7; tentatively, D is TRBD1 (6 bases). Sequences were obtained from blood. The receptor was derived from a woman aged 25 to 39 in good health. CDR3 coding DNA: TGTGCCAGTAGGCCCCGGGACACACCCTACGAGCAGTACTTC. It codes for CASRPRDTPYEQYF.